The clone carrying this TCR beta chain has just one count. This entry comes from a study of cytomegalovirus exposure and HLA in healthy donors. A multiplex PCR was run with 60 Vbeta primers and 13 Jbeta primers. Measured with immunoSEQ multiplex PCR; TCRdb has only the in-frame clones, and not every one. Of about 100,000 clones detected, 65% to 80% appear once; the ten largest clones hold approximately 2.8%. The V gene end was trimmed by 1 base and the J gene end by 5 bases; junction bases not matched to a gene: 7. The CDR3 consists of 16 residues. Germline values: CDR1 SGHTA, CDR2 FQGNSA. The TCR sequence derives from a woman between 40 and 50 years old in good health and CMV-seronegative. The source material was PBMCs. This chain links TRBV7-2 with TRBJ2-5; 10 nucleotides agree with TRBD2. CDR3 in DNA: TGTGCCAGCAGCTTAGGTCTAGCGGGGGTCGGGGAGACCCAGTACTTC. It yields the protein CASSLGLAGVGETQYF.